There are many counts of the clone carrying this T cell receptor (beta chain). TCRdb re-derived calls from the RT-PCR reads in MiXCR, one entry per CDR3 protein. This table has hundreds of thousands of distinct CDR3 sequences, approximately 14% appearing once. The CDR3 is made up of 15 amino acids. V shed 6 bases and J shed 2 bases, with 11 bases lying between them. The sequenced sample was memory CD4+ T cells from blood. This clonotype originated in a female donor in good health, serving as a healthy control. This chain links TRBV12-3 or TRBV12-4 with TRBJ2-6; a weak D match, TRBD1 (5 bases). CDR3: CASSATGAGANVLTF. Written as DNA, the CDR3 is TGTGCCAGCAGCGCAACAGGTGCTGGGGCCAACGTCCTGACTTTC.